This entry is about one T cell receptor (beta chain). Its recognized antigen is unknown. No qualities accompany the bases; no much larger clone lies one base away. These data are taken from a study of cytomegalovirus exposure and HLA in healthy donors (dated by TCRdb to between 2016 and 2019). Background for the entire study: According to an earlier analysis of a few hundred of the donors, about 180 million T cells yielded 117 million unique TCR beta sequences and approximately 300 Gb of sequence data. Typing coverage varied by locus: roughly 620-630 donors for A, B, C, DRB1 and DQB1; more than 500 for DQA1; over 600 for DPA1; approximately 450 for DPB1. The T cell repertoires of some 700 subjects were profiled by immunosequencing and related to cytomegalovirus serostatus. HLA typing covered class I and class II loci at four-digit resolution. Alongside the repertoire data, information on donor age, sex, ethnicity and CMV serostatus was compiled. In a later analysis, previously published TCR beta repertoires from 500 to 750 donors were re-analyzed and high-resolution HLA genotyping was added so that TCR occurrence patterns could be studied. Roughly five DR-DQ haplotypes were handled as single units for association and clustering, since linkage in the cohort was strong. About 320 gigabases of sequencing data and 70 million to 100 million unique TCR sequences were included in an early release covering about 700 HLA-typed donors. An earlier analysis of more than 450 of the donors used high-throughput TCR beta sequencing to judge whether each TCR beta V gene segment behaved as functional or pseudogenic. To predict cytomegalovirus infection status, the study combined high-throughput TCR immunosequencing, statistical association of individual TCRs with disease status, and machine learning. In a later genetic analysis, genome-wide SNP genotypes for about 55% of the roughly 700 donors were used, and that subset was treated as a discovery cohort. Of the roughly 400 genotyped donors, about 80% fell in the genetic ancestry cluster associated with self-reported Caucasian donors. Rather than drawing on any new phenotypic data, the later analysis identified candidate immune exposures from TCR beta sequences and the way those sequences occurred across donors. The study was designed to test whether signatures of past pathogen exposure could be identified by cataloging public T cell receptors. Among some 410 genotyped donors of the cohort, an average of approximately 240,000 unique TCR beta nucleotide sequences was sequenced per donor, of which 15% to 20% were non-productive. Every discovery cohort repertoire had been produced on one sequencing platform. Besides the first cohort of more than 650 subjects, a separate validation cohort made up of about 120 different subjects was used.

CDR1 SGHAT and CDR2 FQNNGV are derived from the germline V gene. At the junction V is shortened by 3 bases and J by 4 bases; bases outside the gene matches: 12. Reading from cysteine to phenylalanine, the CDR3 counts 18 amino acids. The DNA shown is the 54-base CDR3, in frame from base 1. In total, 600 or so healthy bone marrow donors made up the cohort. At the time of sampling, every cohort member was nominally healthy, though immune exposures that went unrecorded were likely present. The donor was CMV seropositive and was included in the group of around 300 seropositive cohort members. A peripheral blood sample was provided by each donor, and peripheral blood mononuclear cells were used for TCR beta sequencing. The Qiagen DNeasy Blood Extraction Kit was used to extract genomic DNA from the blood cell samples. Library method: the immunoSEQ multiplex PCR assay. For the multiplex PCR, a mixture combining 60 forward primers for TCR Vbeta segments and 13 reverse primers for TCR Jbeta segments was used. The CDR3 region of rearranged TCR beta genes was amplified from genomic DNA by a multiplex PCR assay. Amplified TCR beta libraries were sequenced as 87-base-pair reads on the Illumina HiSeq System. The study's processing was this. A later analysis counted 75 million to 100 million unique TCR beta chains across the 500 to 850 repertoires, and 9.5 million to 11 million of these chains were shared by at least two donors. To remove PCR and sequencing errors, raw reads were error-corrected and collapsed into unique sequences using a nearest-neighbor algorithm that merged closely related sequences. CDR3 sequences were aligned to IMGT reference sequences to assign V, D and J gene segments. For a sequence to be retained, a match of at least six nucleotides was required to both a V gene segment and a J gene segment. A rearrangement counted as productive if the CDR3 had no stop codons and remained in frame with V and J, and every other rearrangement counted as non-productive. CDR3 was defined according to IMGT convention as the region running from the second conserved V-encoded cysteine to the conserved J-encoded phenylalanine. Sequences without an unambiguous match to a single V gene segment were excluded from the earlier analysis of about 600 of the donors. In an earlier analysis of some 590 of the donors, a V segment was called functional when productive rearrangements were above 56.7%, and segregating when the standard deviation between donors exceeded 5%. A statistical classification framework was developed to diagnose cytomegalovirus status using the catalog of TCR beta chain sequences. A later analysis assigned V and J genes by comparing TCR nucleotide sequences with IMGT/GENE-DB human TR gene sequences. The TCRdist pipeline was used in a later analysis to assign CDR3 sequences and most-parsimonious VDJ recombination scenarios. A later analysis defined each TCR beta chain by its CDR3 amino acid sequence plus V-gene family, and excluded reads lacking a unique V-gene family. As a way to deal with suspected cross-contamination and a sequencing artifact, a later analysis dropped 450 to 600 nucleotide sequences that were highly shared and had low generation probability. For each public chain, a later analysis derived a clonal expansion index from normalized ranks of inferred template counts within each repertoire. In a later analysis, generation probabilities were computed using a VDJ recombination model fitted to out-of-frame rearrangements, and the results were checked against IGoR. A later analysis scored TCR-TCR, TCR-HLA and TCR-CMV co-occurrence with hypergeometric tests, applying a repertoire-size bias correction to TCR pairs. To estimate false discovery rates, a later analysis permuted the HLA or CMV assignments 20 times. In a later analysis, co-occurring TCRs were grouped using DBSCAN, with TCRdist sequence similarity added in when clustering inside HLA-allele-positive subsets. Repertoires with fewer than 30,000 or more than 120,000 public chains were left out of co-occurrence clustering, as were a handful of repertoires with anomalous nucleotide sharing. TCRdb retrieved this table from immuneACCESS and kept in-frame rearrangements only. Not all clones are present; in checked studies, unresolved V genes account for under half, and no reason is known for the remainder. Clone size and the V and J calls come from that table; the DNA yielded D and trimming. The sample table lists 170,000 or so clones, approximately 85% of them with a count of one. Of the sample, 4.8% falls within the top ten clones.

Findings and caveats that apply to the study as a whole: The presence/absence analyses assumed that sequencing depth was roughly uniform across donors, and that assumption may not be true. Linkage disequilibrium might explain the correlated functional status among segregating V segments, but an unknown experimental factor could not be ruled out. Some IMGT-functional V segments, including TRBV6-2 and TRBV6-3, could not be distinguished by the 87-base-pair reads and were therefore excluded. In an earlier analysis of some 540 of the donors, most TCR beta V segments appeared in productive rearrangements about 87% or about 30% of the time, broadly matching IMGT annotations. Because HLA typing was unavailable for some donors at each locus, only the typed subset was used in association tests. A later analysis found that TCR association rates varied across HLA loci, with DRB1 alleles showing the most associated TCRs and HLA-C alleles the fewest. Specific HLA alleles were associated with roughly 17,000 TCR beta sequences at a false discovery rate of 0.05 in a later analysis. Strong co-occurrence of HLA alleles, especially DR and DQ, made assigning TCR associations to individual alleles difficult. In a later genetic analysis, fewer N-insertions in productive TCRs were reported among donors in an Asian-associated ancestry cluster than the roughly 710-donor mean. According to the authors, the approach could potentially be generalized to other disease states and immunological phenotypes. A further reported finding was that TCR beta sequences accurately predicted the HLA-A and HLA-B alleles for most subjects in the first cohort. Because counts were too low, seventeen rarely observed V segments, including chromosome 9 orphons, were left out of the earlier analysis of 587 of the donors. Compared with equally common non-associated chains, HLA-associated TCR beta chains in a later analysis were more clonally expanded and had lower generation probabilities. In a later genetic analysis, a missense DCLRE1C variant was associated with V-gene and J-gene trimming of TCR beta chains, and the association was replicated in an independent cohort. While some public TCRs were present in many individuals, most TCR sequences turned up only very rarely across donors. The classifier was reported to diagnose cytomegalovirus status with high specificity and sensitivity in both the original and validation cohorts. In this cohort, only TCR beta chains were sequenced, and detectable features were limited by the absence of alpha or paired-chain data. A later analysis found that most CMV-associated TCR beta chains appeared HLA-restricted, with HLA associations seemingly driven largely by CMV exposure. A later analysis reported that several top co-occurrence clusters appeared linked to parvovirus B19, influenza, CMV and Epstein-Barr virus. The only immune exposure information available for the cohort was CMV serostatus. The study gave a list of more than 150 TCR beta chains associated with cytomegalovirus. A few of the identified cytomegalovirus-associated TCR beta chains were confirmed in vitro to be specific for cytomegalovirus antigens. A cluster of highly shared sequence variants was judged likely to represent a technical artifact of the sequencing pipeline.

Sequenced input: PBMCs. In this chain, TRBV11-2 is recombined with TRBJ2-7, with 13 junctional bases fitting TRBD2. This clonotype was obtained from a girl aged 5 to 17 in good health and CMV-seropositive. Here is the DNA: TGTGCCAGCAGCTTCAGACGACTAGCGGGGGGTCCAGGGTACGAGCAGTACTTC. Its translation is CASSFRRLAGGPGYEQYF.